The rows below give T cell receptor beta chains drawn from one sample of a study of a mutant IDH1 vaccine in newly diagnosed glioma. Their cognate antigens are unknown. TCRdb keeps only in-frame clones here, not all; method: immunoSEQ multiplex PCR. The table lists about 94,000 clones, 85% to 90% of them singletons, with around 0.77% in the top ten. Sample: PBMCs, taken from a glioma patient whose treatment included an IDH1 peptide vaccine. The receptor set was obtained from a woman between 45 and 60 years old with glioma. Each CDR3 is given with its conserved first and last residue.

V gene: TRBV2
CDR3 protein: CASSLTSGREETQYF

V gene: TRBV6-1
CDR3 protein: CASSRQYNEQFF

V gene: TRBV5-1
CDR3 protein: CASSLELAGSTDTQYF

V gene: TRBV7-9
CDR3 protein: CASSPLNPGTGSIGEQFF

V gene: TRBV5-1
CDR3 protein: CASSPTGVETQYF

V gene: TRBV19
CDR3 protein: CASSWGVYNEQFF

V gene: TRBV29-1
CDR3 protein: CSVESRIAFWTEVNGYTF

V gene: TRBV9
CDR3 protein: CASSAGQNNEQFF

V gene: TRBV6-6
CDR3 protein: CAGGTAYTGELFF

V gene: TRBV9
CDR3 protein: CASSVSREGRNEQFF

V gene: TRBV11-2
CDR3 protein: CASSLSKGQGSWTLGEQYF

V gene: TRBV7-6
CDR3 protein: CASSSLPGGGSGANVLTF

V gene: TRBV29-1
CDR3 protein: CSVDPGLAAIGDEQFF

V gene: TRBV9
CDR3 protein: CASSVGRGSSNEQFF

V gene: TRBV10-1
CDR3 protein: CASSDPEASTDTQYF

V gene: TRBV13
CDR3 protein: CASSLRGLAGLRETQYF

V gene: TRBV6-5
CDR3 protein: CASSQTESYEQYF

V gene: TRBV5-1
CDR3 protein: CASNRGGRLGVGETQYF

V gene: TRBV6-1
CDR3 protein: CASKGTLAPYEQYF

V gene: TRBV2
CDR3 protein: CASGQTRNEQFF

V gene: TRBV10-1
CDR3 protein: CASSRDGYNEQFF

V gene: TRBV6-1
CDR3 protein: CASSEPLRQDEQYF

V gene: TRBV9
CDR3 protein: CASSVEGATNEKLFF

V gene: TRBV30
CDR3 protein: CAWSLRRGTGEKLFF

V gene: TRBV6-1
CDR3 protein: CASSFQQGNTEAFF

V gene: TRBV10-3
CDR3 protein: CAIRGEEGTSYNEQFF

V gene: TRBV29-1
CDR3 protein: CSVRIALTTEAFF